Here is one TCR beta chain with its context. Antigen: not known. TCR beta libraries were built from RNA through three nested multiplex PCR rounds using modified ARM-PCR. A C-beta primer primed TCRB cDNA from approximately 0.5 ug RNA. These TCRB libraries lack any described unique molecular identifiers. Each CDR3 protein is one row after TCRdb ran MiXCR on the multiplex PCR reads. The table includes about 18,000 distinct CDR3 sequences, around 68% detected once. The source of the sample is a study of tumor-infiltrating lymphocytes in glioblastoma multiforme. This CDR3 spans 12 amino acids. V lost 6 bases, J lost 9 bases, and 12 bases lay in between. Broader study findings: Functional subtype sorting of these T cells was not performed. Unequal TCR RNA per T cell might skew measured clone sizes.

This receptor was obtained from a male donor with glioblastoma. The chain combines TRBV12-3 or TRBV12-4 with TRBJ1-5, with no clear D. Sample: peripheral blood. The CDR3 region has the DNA TGTGCCAGCAGACTGGCAGCGCGGCCCCAGCATTTT. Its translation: CASRLAARPQHF.